The rows below give T cell receptor beta chains drawn from one sample of a study of OX40 agonist ivuxolimab in advanced cancers. This table comes from immunoSEQ multiplex PCR, and its TCRdb copy is limited to in-frame clones, with some not included. The sample has around 50,000 clones; more than 70% are singletons. The sample here was CD4+ or CD8+ T cells sorted from blood, taken in a trial of the OX40 agonist ivuxolimab. These receptors came from an adult with an advanced solid tumor such as melanoma, head and neck, liver or kidney cancer. Both conserved end residues are part of each CDR3. The D gene is left open where the match is weak. Size is omitted from some rows. Given values are once, few, many or a class for expanded clones.

J | size | V | D | CDR3 | DNA
TRBJ2-1 | few | TRBV5-8 | TRBD1 | CASSFGQGGYNEQFF | TGTGCCAGCAGCTTCGGACAGGGGGGCTACAATGAGCAGTTCTTC
TRBJ2-2 | NA | TRBV11-2 | NA | CASGWNTGELFF | TGTGCCAGCGGGTGGAACACCGGGGAGCTGTTTTTT
TRBJ2-7 | once | TRBV23-1 | TRBD2 | CASSHCSGGPSTYEQYF | TGCGCCAGCAGTCATTGTTCGGGAGGGCCTTCTACCTACGAGCAGTACTTC
TRBJ1-5 | NA | TRBV15 | NA | CATSRAGGNQPQHF | TGTGCCACCAGCAGGGCAGGGGGCAATCAGCCCCAGCATTTT
TRBJ2-3 | NA | TRBV5-4 | NA | CASSGSRVGTDTQYF | TGTGCCAGCAGCGGCAGCAGGGTAGGGACAGATACGCAGTATTTT
TRBJ2-3 | NA | TRBV7-8 | NA | CASSLRGKDTQYF | TGTGCCAGCAGCCTAAGGGGGAAAGATACGCAGTATTTT
TRBJ2-1 | NA | TRBV14 | NA | CASSPLPRRTNHNEQFF | TGTGCCAGCAGCCCCTTACCCCGACGGACAAACCACAATGAGCAGTTCTTC
TRBJ2-1 | NA | TRBV5-4 | TRBD2 | CASSTGLAGNEQFF | TGTGCCAGCAGTACGGGACTAGCGGGCAATGAGCAGTTCTTC
TRBJ1-2 | few | TRBV29-1 | NA | CSAKGGANYGYTF | TGCAGCGCAAAGGGGGGAGCTAACTATGGCTACACCTTC
TRBJ1-2 | NA | TRBV5-6 | NA | CASSSGTVNYGYTF | TGTGCCAGCAGCTCCGGGACGGTAAACTATGGCTACACCTTC
TRBJ2-5 | NA | TRBV5-1 | TRBD2 | CASSPGTSGRSLETQYF | TGCGCCAGCAGCCCCGGGACTAGCGGGAGATCTTTGGAGACCCAGTACTTC
TRBJ2-5 | NA | TRBV10-2 | NA | CATVTGSTQLETQYF | TGCGCCACTGTGACGGGGTCCACGCAGTTAGAGACCCAGTACTTC
TRBJ2-7 | NA | TRBV12-5 | TRBD1 | CASGFLGTGVIYEQYF | TGTGCTAGTGGTTTTCTCGGGACAGGGGTAATCTACGAGCAGTACTTC
TRBJ1-5 | NA | TRBV19 | NA | CASSDLSNQPQHF | TGTGCCAGTAGTGACCTTAGCAATCAGCCCCAGCATTTT
TRBJ2-3 | NA | TRBV6-5 | NA | CASSYEGGGADTQYF | TGTGCCAGCAGTTACGAGGGAGGCGGGGCAGATACGCAGTATTTT
TRBJ2-7 | NA | TRBV27 | NA | CASSSGPGTNSYEQYF | TGTGCCAGCAGTTCGGGCCCCGGGACAAACTCCTACGAGCAGTACTTC
TRBJ2-1 | NA | TRBV5-5 | NA | CASSYDGTYNEQFF | TGTGCCAGCAGCTATGACGGAACTTACAATGAGCAGTTCTTC
TRBJ2-1 | NA | TRBV5-1 | TRBD2 | CASSRTGTPRTSVRSSYNEQFF | TGCGCCAGCAGCCGAACCGGGACACCCCGGACTAGCGTGCGCAGCTCCTACAATGAGCAGTTCTTC
TRBJ1-6 | few | TRBV28 | NA | CASSPLLGNSPLHF | TGTGCCAGCAGCCCCTTGTTGGGGAATTCACCCCTCCACTTT
TRBJ1-1 | NA | TRBV5-1 | NA | CASSWGLGSTGTEAFF | TGCGCCAGCAGCTGGGGATTAGGATCAACGGGCACTGAAGCTTTCTTT
TRBJ2-7 | NA | TRBV5-4 | TRBD2 | CASSLARTSGSPEQYF | TGTGCCAGCAGCTTGGCCAGGACTAGCGGGAGCCCCGAGCAGTACTTC
TRBJ2-2 | NA | TRBV28 | TRBD2 | CASGTSGRGNTGELFF | TGTGCCAGTGGGACTAGCGGGAGGGGGAACACCGGGGAGCTGTTTTTT
TRBJ2-5 | NA | TRBV29-1 | TRBD1 | CSVEGETGKNVETQYF | TGCAGCGTTGAAGGGGAGACAGGGAAAAACGTAGAGACCCAGTACTTC
TRBJ1-5 | NA | TRBV19 | NA | CASSFTGSNQPQHF | TGTGCCAGTAGTTTCACAGGGTCCAATCAGCCCCAGCATTTT
TRBJ2-1 | NA | TRBV19 | NA | CASSMEVYNEQFF | TGTGCCAGTAGTATGGAGGTTTACAATGAGCAGTTCTTC
TRBJ2-7 | NA | TRBV5-6 | NA | CASSFPGVGYEQYF | TGTGCCAGCAGCTTCCCGGGGGTGGGCTACGAGCAGTACTTC
TRBJ1-4 | NA | TRBV21-1 | NA | CASSKDGESQLPRTATNEKLFF | TGTGCCAGCAGCAAAGATGGAGAAAGCCAGCTACCCAGAACGGCAACTAATGAAAAACTGTTTTTT
TRBJ2-3 | once | TRBV11-2 | TRBD2 | CASSLSAGGPGDTQYF | TGTGCCAGCAGCTTATCGGCGGGAGGGCCGGGGGATACGCAGTATTTT
TRBJ1-3 | NA | TRBV27 | NA | CASSLSGYSGNTIYF | TGTGCCAGCAGTTTGTCAGGGTACTCTGGAAACACCATATATTTT
TRBJ2-7 | NA | TRBV19 | TRBD1 | CASSPSGQYEQYF | TGTGCCAGTAGCCCATCGGGACAGTACGAGCAGTACTTC
TRBJ2-7 | NA | TRBV30 | TRBD1 | CAWSHMLGQRKSADYEQYF | TGTGCCTGGAGCCACATGTTGGGACAGCGAAAAAGCGCCGACTACGAGCAGTACTTC
TRBJ2-3 | NA | TRBV7-9 | NA | CASSPTRLPTDTQYF | TGTGCCAGCAGCCCAACCCGCCTTCCCACAGATACGCAGTATTTT
TRBJ2-3 | NA | TRBV18 | NA | CASSLDRPPDTQYF | TGTGCCAGCTCACTGGACCGGCCCCCAGATACGCAGTATTTT
TRBJ1-5 | NA | TRBV2 | NA | CASRQGHSNQPQHF | TGTGCCAGCAGGCAGGGCCATAGCAATCAGCCCCAGCATTTT
TRBJ1-6 | NA | TRBV5-1 | TRBD1 | CASSLESGTGGSPLHF | TGCGCCAGCAGCTTGGAGTCCGGGACAGGGGGTTCACCCCTCCACTTT
TRBJ2-5 | once | TRBV18 | NA | CASSRNQGETQYF | TGTGCCAGCTCACGCAATCAGGGAGAGACCCAGTACTTC
TRBJ1-2 | once | TRBV19 | TRBD1 | CASSIDSGTGNGYTF | TGTGCCAGTAGTATAGACTCCGGGACAGGGAATGGCTACACCTTC
TRBJ2-3 | NA | TRBV5-1 | NA | CASSLAVSSTDTQYF | TGCGCCAGCAGCTTGGCCGTCAGCAGCACAGATACGCAGTATTTT
TRBJ1-1 | NA | TRBV19 | NA | CASSLLQGEAFF | TGTGCCAGTAGCCTCTTACAGGGAGAAGCTTTCTTT
TRBJ2-3 | NA | TRBV4-1 | TRBD2 | CASSQDASGRVRPLLTDTQYF | TGCGCCAGCAGCCAAGACGCTAGCGGGAGAGTACGCCCTCTTCTCACAGATACGCAGTATTTT
TRBJ2-1 | NA | TRBV6-4 | NA | CASSDSVGVEQFF | TGTGCCAGCAGTGACTCAGTGGGAGTGGAGCAGTTCTTC
TRBJ2-7 | NA | TRBV19 | NA | CASSIPGSEQYF | TGTGCCAGTAGTATACCAGGGTCCGAGCAGTACTTC
TRBJ2-3 | NA | TRBV7-3 | NA | CASSLKGQPTDTQYF | TGTGCCAGCAGCTTAAAAGGACAACCCACAGATACGCAGTATTTT
TRBJ2-5 | NA | TRBV5-1 | NA | CASSPGQARETQYF | TGCGCCAGCAGCCCGGGACAAGCCCGGGAGACCCAGTACTTC
TRBJ1-1 | NA | TRBV28 | NA | CASSIRWRTNTEAFF | TGTGCCAGCAGTATCCGATGGAGGACGAACACTGAAGCTTTCTTT
TRBJ1-2 | NA | TRBV30 | TRBD1 | CAWATRLTGASYGYTF | TGTGCCTGGGCTACCCGCCTTACAGGGGCTTCCTATGGCTACACCTTC
TRBJ2-1 | NA | TRBV11-2 | TRBD2 | CASSLGGSYPNEQFF | TGTGCCAGCAGCTTGGGGGGGAGCTACCCCAATGAGCAGTTCTTC
TRBJ1-4 | NA | TRBV6-1 | NA | CASSAGGRSEKLFF | TGTGCCAGCAGTGCCGGGGGCAGGAGTGAAAAACTGTTTTTT
TRBJ2-3 | NA | TRBV6-5 | TRBD2 | CASSLLAASTDTQYF | TGTGCCAGCAGTCTTCTAGCGGCTAGCACAGATACGCAGTATTTT
TRBJ1-3 | NA | TRBV19 | NA | CASSMRDAHGNTIYF | TGTGCCAGTAGTATGAGGGACGCCCATGGAAACACCATATATTTT
TRBJ2-7 | NA | TRBV6-6 | TRBD2 | CASRLGTSGTYEQYF | TGTGCCAGCAGACTTGGGACTAGCGGAACCTACGAGCAGTACTTC
TRBJ2-4 | NA | TRBV5-4 | NA | CASSPGGLAKNIQYF | TGTGCCAGCAGCCCCGGGGGGCTAGCCAAAAACATTCAGTACTTC